This T cell receptor beta chain came from a study of T cell responses to AZD1222 COVID-19 vaccine. Germline loops: CDR1 MGHDK, CDR2 SYGVNS. The CDR3 totals 15 residues. J was trimmed by 5 bases and V by 3 bases; bases with no gene match: 8. Clones were sequenced by immunoSEQ multiplex PCR, and TCRdb holds only the in-frame ones, with some missing. The profile shows about 26,000 clones, 88% of them singletons. Sequences were derived from peripheral blood, sampled 28 days after the second AZD1222 dose. V is TRBV25-1 and J is TRBJ2-5, with TRBD1 identical over 8 bases. The clonotype comes from an adult who received the AZD1222 COVID-19 vaccine. This CDR3 is CASSEQGASRETQYF. DNA of the CDR3: TGTGCCAGCAGTGAGCAGGGGGCCTCGAGGGAGACCCAGTACTTC.